The 25 T cell receptor beta chains presented below share a single source sample, sequenced in a study of blood T cells in healthy people across ages (dated by TCRdb to the mid-2010s). Receptors were amplified or captured by 5' RACE. This sample was sequenced with an Illumina HiSeq 2500. A second PCR of about 6 to 11 cycles was run with a J-beta primer mix and a sample-barcoded 5' primer. TCRdb took the public reads, trimmed them with fastp at Q25, ran MiXCR for clone calling and kept in-frame beta chains. Rows merge per CDR3 protein into single entries with the most common DNA and genes. This sample has 650,000 to 700,000 distinct CDR3 sequences in its table, and about 51% of those were observed once. Together, the top ten hold roughly 12% of the sample. The material sequenced was blood. These receptors came from a woman over 75 in good health.

This clonotype was counted many times. The genes are TRBV10-1 and TRBJ2-1; D unresolved. This CDR3 comprises 14 residues. The germline gives CDR1 WNHNN, CDR2 SYGVQD (reference sequence). V lost 6 bases to trimming and J lost 5 bases, with 14 bases between them. CDR3 DNA: TGCGCCAGCAGCGGTCTCCGATCTCACAATGAGCAGTTCTTC. This encodes CASSGLRSHNEQFF.

V gene TRBV10-3 combines with J gene TRBJ2-1; D perhaps matches TRBD2 (5 bases). Germline-derived CDR1 and CDR2 are ENHRY and SYGVKD. The V end lost 3 bases, the J end lost 9 bases, and 15 bases lay between the germline ends. The CDR3 has 14 residues. In nucleotides, the CDR3 is TGTGCCATCAGTGAAACAGCCTGGGAGACTGAGCAGTTCTTC. It yields the protein CAISETAWETEQFF.

This clonotype was picked up many times. The J gene is TRBJ2-2, the V gene TRBV6-6; D is undetermined. The CDR3 consists of 16 residues. Germline assignment: CDR1 MNHNY and CDR2 SVGAGI (reference sequence). Trimming pared 6 bases from V and 0 bases from J, leaving 14 bases between. CDR3 nucleotides: TGTGCCAGCAGGCGCGACAAGATAACGAACACCGGGGAGCTGTTTTTT. Protein: CASRRDKITNTGELFF.

The V and J genes are TRBV2 and TRBJ2-3, with 11 bases lining up with TRBD2. The CDR3 contains 17 residues. Germline V gene sequence: CDR1 SNHLY, CDR2 FYNNEI. V shed 3 bases and J 2 bases; nucleotides not matched to a gene: 7. The CDR3 bases are TGTGCCAGCAGTGAGGCTAGCGGGGGGATGTACACAGATACGCAGTATTTT. The encoded protein is CASSEASGGMYTDTQYF.

The chain has TRBV18 and TRBJ2-5; TRBD2 matches 8 bases. The J call may be in error: the DNA end matches TRBJ2-7 better. The CDR3 contains 15 residues. The germline V gene has CDR1 KGHSH and CDR2 LQKENI. The CDR3 nucleotides are TGTGCCAGCTCGCCTACTAGCGGACCCACCAACGAGCAGTACTTC. Translating gives CASSPTSGPTNEQYF.

The chain recombines TRBV4-3 with TRBJ1-1, with D uncertain. This CDR3 spans 13 amino acids. Germline CDR1 and CDR2: LGHNA and YSLEER. The V end was cut by 0 bases, the J end by 3 bases, with 5 bases between. DNA of the CDR3: TGCGCCAGCAGCCAAGAAATTGACACTGAAGCTTTCTTT. This encodes CASSQEIDTEAFF.

Ten or more counts support this clonotype. The V gene is TRBV9, the J gene TRBJ2-1; 9 bases fit TRBD2. The CDR3 is 14 amino acids. CDR1 is SGDLS, CDR2 YYNGEE, per germline. Trimming at V came to 4 bases and at J to 9 bases, leaving 8 bases not matched to a gene. CDR3 region: CASSPGTSTTEQFF. The CDR3 DNA reads as TGTGCCAGCAGCCCGGGGACTAGCACCACTGAGCAGTTCTTC.

The gene calls are TRBV5-1 and TRBJ2-5; no reliable D call. The CDR3 is 12 amino acids. Germline CDR1 reads SGHRS; CDR2 reads YFSETQ. V was pared by 3 bases and J by 5 bases, with 8 bases between. The CDR3 is CASSSTDETQYF. For the CDR3, the DNA is TGCGCCAGCAGCTCGACCGACGAGACCCAGTACTTC.

The V gene is TRBV7-3, the J gene TRBJ2-2; D is possibly TRBD2 (6 bases). Germline V gene lookup returns CDR1 SGHTA and CDR2 FQGTGA. V was shortened by 1 base and J by 0 bases, with 15 bases between the two germline ends. This CDR3 has 18 amino acids. CDR3 in DNA: TGTGCCAGCAGCTTAAACATTAGAAGCGGGCCGAACACCGGGGAGCTGTTTTTT. Protein product: CASSLNIRSGPNTGELFF.

The V call is TRBV12-3 or TRBV12-4, the J call TRBJ1-5, with 7 bases lining up with TRBD1. Unmatched junction bases numbered 11, after V lost 6 bases and J lost 0 bases. This CDR3 contains 17 residues. CDR3 nucleotide sequence: TGTGCCAGCAGCCCGACAGGGAGCCATCTTAGCAATCAGCCCCAGCATTTT. It specifies CASSPTGSHLSNQPQHF.

A note on this clonotype: Since a much larger clone is just one base distant, this may be a read error. The gene calls are TRBV6-5 and TRBJ1-3; D is unresolved. The CDR3 length is 13 residues. Germline CDR1 MNHEY, CDR2 SVGAGI. CDR3 loop: CASSAPSGDTIYF. The CDR3 nucleotides read TGTGCCAGCAGCGCACCCTCTGGAGACACCATATATTTT.

V gene TRBV12-3 or TRBV12-4 combines with J gene TRBJ1-4; the D gene is possibly TRBD1 (5 bases). V was clipped by 6 bases and J by 8 bases, with 16 bases between them. The CDR3 is 14 residues long. The CDR3 nucleotides are TGTGCCAGCAGGCCGGGACCCAAAGGAGAAAAACTGTTTTTT. Protein: CASRPGPKGEKLFF.

This clonotype came up a few times. The chain has TRBV28 and TRBJ1-1, with unresolved D. The germline V and J ends were trimmed by 5 bases and 0 bases, with 10 bases remaining between them. The CDR3 sequence is 14 residues long. Germline loops: CDR1 MDHEN, CDR2 SYDVKM. The CDR3 DNA sequence: TGTGCCAGCAGTACCCCTACCATGAACACTGAAGCTTTCTTT. Protein: CASSTPTMNTEAFF.

This clonotype has ten or more counts. The chain recombines TRBV13 with TRBJ1-2; 11 nucleotides match TRBD1. The germline CDR1 and CDR2 sequences are PRHDT and FYEKMQ (reference sequence). This CDR3 is 17 amino acids long. The V segment lost 6 bases and the J segment 5 bases; nucleotides outside the gene matches: 14. This CDR3 is CASRSRGGQGALYGYTF. CDR3 DNA sequence: TGTGCCAGCAGATCTCGAGGAGGACAGGGGGCGTTGTATGGCTACACCTTC.

This clonotype turned up a few times. A much larger clone is a single base away; this may be a read error. This rearrangement joins TRBV5-1 to TRBJ2-5, with TRBD2 identical over 15 bases. Trimming cost V 4 bases and J 11 bases; bases outside gene matches: 12. The CDR3 spans 16 residues. Germline V gives CDR1 SGHRS, CDR2 YFSETQ. The CDR3, as DNA: TGCGCCAGCAGCATGGGACTAGCGGGGGGCTACAATGAGCAGTACTTC. Protein: CASSMGLAGGYNEQYF.

This clonotype showed up many times. The chain employs TRBV5-1 and TRBJ2-3; 8 bases align to TRBD1. The germline gives CDR1 SGHRS, CDR2 YFSETQ. V lost 4 bases and J lost 2; bases outside the gene matches: 9. The CDR3 covers 16 residues. CDR3 coding DNA: TGCGCCAGCAGCGCTGGGGACAGGCCCCTCACAGATACGCAGTATTTT. Translating gives CASSAGDRPLTDTQYF.

This clonotype was observed at least ten times. This sequence joins TRBV5-1 and TRBJ1-1; D is unclear. The CDR3 is made up of 16 amino acids. The germline V and J ends were trimmed by 0 bases and 2 bases, with 14 bases remaining between them. Germline loops: CDR1 SGHRS, CDR2 YFSETQ. CDR3 coding DNA: TGCGCCAGCAGCTTGGCGGAGACAAGAGCAAACACTGAAGCTTTCTTT. It codes for CASSLAETRANTEAFF. Complete variable domain (other parts from reference TRBV5-1 and TRBJ1-1): KAGVTQTPRYLIKTRGQQVTLSCSPISGHRSVSWYQQTPGQGLQFLFEYFSETQRNKGNFPGRFSGRQFSNSRSEMNVSTLELGDSALYLCASSLAETRANTEAFFGQGTRLTVV.

In the case of this clonotype: A much larger clone differs from this one at a single base, so this may be a read error. The rearrangement uses TRBV7-8 and TRBJ2-7; D unclear. The CDR3 has 13 residues. Per germline, CDR1 SGHVS and CDR2 FQNEAQ. CDR3 residues: CASNLVSSYEQYF. As DNA, the CDR3 is TGTGCCAGCAACTTAGTTTCCTCCTACGAGCAGTACTTC. Drawing the rest from reference TRBV7-8 and TRBJ2-7, the complete variable domain is GAGVSQSPRYKVAKRGQDVALRCDPISGHVSLFWYQQALGQGPEFLTYFQNEAQLDKSGLPSDRFFAERPEGSVSTLKIQRTQQEDSAVYLCASNLVSSYEQYFGPGTRLTVT.

This clonotype was seen many times. The CDR3 loop is CASSSRPALPQHF. Here the CDR3 DNA reads TGTGCCAGCAGTTCCCGGCCAGCTCTACCCCAGCATTTT. The chain carries TRBV6-5 and TRBJ1-5, with D hard to call. The CDR3 is 13 amino acids. CDR1 and CDR2 (germline): MNHEY, SVGAGI. Trimming removed 4 bases at V and 10 bases at J, with 14 bases between.

Regarding this clonotype: A much larger clonotype is one base distant, so this may be a read error. The chain joins TRBV20-1 to TRBJ1-6; D is perhaps TRBD1 (5 bases). The V and J ends lost 3 bases and 8 bases respectively, with 14 bases between them. Germline CDR1 reads DFQATT; CDR2 reads SNEGSKA (reference sequence). The CDR3 loop spans 14 amino acids. CDR3 amino acids: CSASVGRAYSPLHF. Here the CDR3 DNA reads TGCAGTGCTAGTGTCGGCAGGGCATATTCACCCCTCCACTTT.

Concerning this clonotype itself: A much more abundant neighbour one base away suggests this may be a read error. CDR3 in DNA: TGCGCCAGCAGCTTGACAAGTCGAGGTGGGGAGACCCAGTACTTC. Encoded protein: CASSLTSRGGETQYF. The chain combines TRBV5-1 with TRBJ2-5, with D unresolved. The CDR3 loop spans 15 amino acids. V was clipped by 1 base and J by 5 bases, with 15 bases between them. Germline lookup yields CDR1 SGHRS and CDR2 YFSETQ.

This clonotype was seen a few times. V usage is TRBV10-3 and J usage is TRBJ2-2, with D perhaps matching TRBD2 (5 bases). The V end lost 8 bases, the J end lost 2 bases, and 12 bases lay between the germline ends. The germline gives CDR1 ENHRY, CDR2 SYGVKD. This CDR3 comprises 14 residues. CDR3 sequence (DNA): TGTGCCATCGGTTCGGGGTTCAACACCGGGGAGCTGTTTTTT. It translates to CAIGSGFNTGELFF.

The chain employs TRBV12-3 or TRBV12-4 and TRBJ2-1, with 10 bases fitting TRBD2. Unmatched junction bases numbered 8, after V lost 3 bases and J lost 6 bases. The CDR3 runs 16 residues. The CDR3 DNA sequence: TGTGCCAGCAGTTTTAACGAGCGGGGGGGACCCAATGAGCAGTTCTTC. This codes for CASSFNERGGPNEQFF.

This clonotype has a handful of counts. The chain links TRBV3-1 to TRBJ2-2, with D perhaps TRBD2 (5 bases). CDR1 is LGHDT and CDR2 is YNNKEL in the germline V gene (reference sequence). V was shortened by 0 bases and J by 3 bases, with 14 bases between the two germline ends. The CDR3 loop spans 17 amino acids. The CDR3 sequence is CASSQDGSGPHTGELFF. The CDR3 coding sequence is TGTGCCAGCAGCCAAGATGGGAGTGGGCCCCACACCGGGGAGCTGTTTTTT.

In regard to this clonotype: A much larger clone lies one base from this, so it may be a read error. The V call is TRBV7-3, the J call TRBJ2-1; D is perhaps TRBD2 (6 bases). This CDR3 comprises 15 residues. Germline CDR1 and CDR2: SGHTA and FQGTGA. In DNA, the CDR3 is TGTACCAGCAGCATGGACTACCAGGCCTACAATGAGCAGTTCTTC. It encodes CTSSMDYQAYNEQFF. Looking up the rest from reference TRBV7-3 and TRBJ2-1 gives the full variable domain: GAGVSQTPSNKVTEKGKYVELRCDPISGHTALYWYRQSLGQGPEFLIYFQGTGAADDSGLPNDRFFAVRPEGSVSTLKIQRTERGDSAVYLCTSSMDYQAYNEQFFGPGTRLTVL.